A single sample gave rise to the 29 T cell receptor beta chains below, sequenced in a study of regulatory T cells in long-lasting Graves disease. Researchers made TCR beta libraries by using iRepertoire HTBI primers and running Arm-PCR on CDR3 regions. TCRdb processed the multiplex PCR reads anew with MiXCR; each CDR3 protein has one entry. The table records 400,000 to 500,000 distinct CDR3 sequences, 16% of them present only once. Regarding time point: newly diagnosed GD, antithyroid drugs for less than 3 months. From RNA extracted from PBMCs, the TCR library was made. These data were likewise used in another study, on T cells in Graves' hyperthyroidism and ophthalmopathy.

The sequenced sample was peripheral blood mononuclear cells (PBMCs), obtained at new diagnosis, from a patient treated with antithyroid drugs. The source is a young woman with Graves disease.

This clonotype was seen a few times. The chain combines TRBV12-3 or TRBV12-4 with TRBJ2-4; a possible D gene is TRBD2 (6 bases). V gave up 7 bases and J gave up 0 bases, with 10 bases separating them. This CDR3 contains 14 residues. CDR3 in amino acids: CASTAGLAKNIQYF. CDR3 DNA sequence: TGTGCCAGCACGGCGGGACTAGCCAAAAACATTCAGTACTTC.

There are many counts of this clonotype. The V gene is TRBV6-1, the J gene TRBJ1-1, with a possible D match to TRBD1 (5 bases). This CDR3 has 14 amino acids. Germline CDR1 reads MNHNS; CDR2 reads SASEGT. The V and J ends lost 8 bases and 4 bases respectively, with 17 bases between them. CDR3: CASLWGGAGTEAFF. CDR3 coding DNA: TGTGCCAGCCTCTGGGGAGGGGCTGGCACTGAAGCTTTCTTT.

This clonotype was counted once. V usage is TRBV10-1 and J usage is TRBJ1-1, with 7 bases aligning to TRBD1. Germline trimming cut 7 bases from V and 7 bases from J; bases unmatched to any gene: 12. There are 14 residues in the CDR3. Germline V CDR1 and CDR2: WNHNN, SYGVQD (reference sequence). The CDR3 spells CASITGVQRLEAFF. CDR3 bases: TGCGCCAGCATAACAGGGGTCCAGCGTCTTGAAGCTTTCTTT.

This clonotype was picked up many times. V is TRBV2 and J is TRBJ2-1; a possible D gene is TRBD2 (6 bases). Germline CDR1 SNHLY, CDR2 FYNNEI. This CDR3 is built from 17 residues. V was trimmed by 4 bases and J by 0 bases, leaving 16 bases between them. This chain's CDR3 is CASSGLLWEASYNEQFF. The CDR3 DNA is TGTGCCAGCAGTGGGCTCTTGTGGGAGGCCTCCTACAATGAGCAGTTCTTC.

This clonotype was observed at least ten times. The chain links TRBV7-8 to TRBJ2-2; the match to TRBD1 covers 8 bases. Germline CDR1 and CDR2: SGHVS and FQNEAQ. CDR3 length equals 17 residues. After removal of 2 bases from V and 2 bases from J, the junction contained 7 bases not matched to a gene. The CDR3 sequence: CASSLLGQGQNTGELFF. The CDR3 DNA follows: TGTGCCAGCAGCTTACTAGGACAGGGCCAAAACACCGGGGAGCTGTTTTTT.

This clonotype was picked up many times. CDR3 in DNA: TGTGCCAGCAGTCGGGACAGCCCAGGAGCTTTCTTT. Translation: CASSRDSPGAFF. The chain combines TRBV28 with TRBJ1-1, with 7 bases aligning to TRBD1. CDR1 and CDR2 (germline): MDHEN, SYDVKM. The CDR3 is 12 residues long. Trimming at V came to 5 bases and at J to 10 bases, leaving 7 bases not matched to a gene.

This clonotype was observed at least ten times. The chain links TRBV6-1 to TRBJ2-1; 10 bases map to TRBD2. The trim removed 6 bases at V and 5 bases at J, leaving 10 bases unmatched. CDR3 length: 16 residues. The germline V gene encodes CDR1 MNHNS and CDR2 SASEGT. The CDR3 bases are TGTGCCAGCAGATTTCTCAGCGGGAGGGTTGACAATGAGCAGTTCTTC. Residues: CASRFLSGRVDNEQFF.

The sample holds many counts of this clonotype. This chain joins TRBV28 and TRBJ2-7; perhaps TRBD1 as D (6 bases). Trimming shortened V by 4 bases and J by 6 bases, and 13 bases separated the two germline ends. Per the germline V gene, CDR1 is MDHEN and CDR2 is SYDVKM. CDR3 length equals 13 residues. CDR3 sequence: CASSSPDSTEQYF. The DNA for the CDR3 is TGTGCCAGCAGTTCCCCGGACAGTACCGAGCAGTACTTC. The whole variable domain, remainder taken from reference TRBV28 and TRBJ2-7, is DVKVTQSSRYLVKRTGEKVFLECVQDMDHENMFWYRQDPGLGLRLIYFSYDVKMKEKGDIPEGYSVSREKKERFSLILESASTNQTSMYLCASSSPDSTEQYFGPGTRLTVT.

The V gene is TRBV24-1, the J gene TRBJ2-2, with TRBD1 matching over 8 bases. The ends lost 4 bases at V and 8 bases at J; junction bases unmatched: 8. This CDR3 has 15 residues. The germline CDR1 and CDR2 sequences are KGHDR and SFDVKD. In DNA, the CDR3 is TGTGCCACCAGTGAACCCCGACAGGGGCGGGGGGAGCTGTTTTTT. Encoded protein: CATSEPRQGRGELFF.

This clonotype has just a few counts. V usage is TRBV6-5 and J usage is TRBJ2-7; 8 bases map to TRBD1. V trimming: 2 bases; J trimming: 6 bases; junction bases outside the gene matches: 9. The length of the CDR3 is 15 residues. Germline CDR1 reads MNHEY; CDR2 reads SVGAGI. The chain's CDR3 is CASSYDRTGNREQYF. In DNA, the CDR3 is TGTGCCAGCAGTTACGATCGGACAGGGAATCGCGAGCAGTACTTC.

The rearrangement links TRBV6-1 to TRBJ2-2, with D perhaps matching TRBD2 (5 bases). Trimming cost V 6 bases and J 6 bases, with 8 bases left between them. This CDR3 is 12 amino acids long. The germline gives CDR1 MNHNS, CDR2 SASEGT. The CDR3 DNA follows: TGTGCCAGCAGCAGACTACCCGGGGAGCTGTTTTTT. This codes for CASSRLPGELFF.

Notes on this clonotype: A much larger clone differs from this one at a single base, so this may be a read error. The chain has TRBV11-3 and TRBJ1-1; tentative D call: TRBD1 (5 bases). The CDR3 totals 11 residues. Trimming cost V 7 bases and J 6 bases, with 9 bases left between them. Per the germline V gene, CDR1 is SGHNT and CDR2 is YENEEA. The CDR3 bases are TGTGCCAGCAAACGGGGGTCTGAAGCTTTCTTT. Protein sequence: CASKRGSEAFF.

This clonotype was detected a few times. This rearrangement joins TRBV5-1 to TRBJ2-5; no clear D gene. Germline CDR1 is SGHRS and CDR2 is YFSETQ. The length of the CDR3 is 13 residues. V was clipped by 4 bases and J by 1 base, with 8 bases between them. CDR3: CASSTATQETQYF. In nucleotides, the CDR3 is TGCGCCAGCAGCACGGCGACCCAAGAGACCCAGTACTTC.

The chain joins TRBV30 to TRBJ1-1; D possibly corresponds to TRBD1 (6 bases). The V end was cut by 4 bases, the J end by 1 base, with 10 bases between. CDR3 size: 13 residues. In germline, CDR1 is GTSNPN, CDR2 SVGIG (reference sequence). This CDR3 is CAWTDRSNTEAFF. CDR3 coding DNA: TGTGCCTGGACGGACAGATCGAACACTGAAGCTTTCTTT.

This clonotype was found many times. The V and J genes are TRBV27 and TRBJ2-7; D might be TRBD1 or TRBD2, each matching 5 bases. CDR3 length: 14 residues. V lost 5 bases to trimming and J lost 1 base, with 12 bases between them. The germline V gene encodes CDR1 MNHEY and CDR2 SMNVEV (reference sequence). The CDR3 reads CASSLRGPSYEQYF. The CDR3 bases are TGTGCCAGCAGTCTGAGGGGACCATCCTACGAGCAGTACTTC.

This clonotype was observed many times. As DNA, the CDR3 is TGTGCCAGCAGCTTAGTGCCACTCAATAGCGGGAGAGTGGCGGCGATAGGCACAGATACGCAGTATTTT. Encoded protein: CASSLVPLNSGRVAAIGTDTQYF. The chain uses TRBV7-3 and TRBJ2-3; 9 bases agree with TRBD2. Looked up from germline, CDR1 is SGHTA and CDR2 is FQGTGA. This CDR3 comprises 23 residues. V trimming: 2 bases; J trimming: 1 base; junction bases outside the gene matches: 25. Full variable domain (remainder filled in from reference TRBV7-3 and TRBJ2-3): GAGVSQTPSNKVTEKGKYVELRCDPISGHTALYWYRQSLGQGPEFLIYFQGTGAADDSGLPNDRFFAVRPEGSVSTLKIQRTERGDSAVYLCASSLVPLNSGRVAAIGTDTQYFGPGTRLTVL.

V gene TRBV28 combines with J gene TRBJ1-2; D might be TRBD1 (5 bases). The CDR3 contains 13 residues. Germline-derived CDR1 and CDR2 are MDHEN and SYDVKM. Between the trimmed V and J ends, which lost 8 bases and 3 bases, there was a span of 13 bases. CDR3 residues: CASFGMGDYGYTF. The CDR3 nucleotides read TGTGCCAGCTTTGGGATGGGGGACTATGGCTACACCTTC.

This clonotype was detected a few times. The CDR3 sequence is CASSVGRGQETQYF. The CDR3 DNA is TGTGCCAGCAGTGTGGGCAGGGGGCAGGAGACCCAGTACTTC. The chain joins TRBV2 to TRBJ2-5; 8 positions match TRBD1. Germline trimming cut 4 bases from V and 5 bases from J; bases unmatched to any gene: 6. This CDR3 is 14 amino acids long. Germline CDR1 reads SNHLY; CDR2 reads FYNNEI. Based on the CDR3 plus reference TRBV2 and TRBJ2-5, the full variable domain is EPEVTQTPSHQVTQMGQEVILRCVPISNHLYFYWYRQILGQKVEFLVSFYNNEISEKSEIFDDQFSVERPDGSNFTLKIRSTKLEDSAMYFCASSVGRGQETQYFGPGTRLLVL.

This clonotype was observed many times. The genes are TRBV28 and TRBJ2-7, with D unresolved. The V gene lost 7 bases and the J gene lost 5 bases, with 15 bases spanning the gap. The CDR3 has 13 amino acids. Germline CDR1 and CDR2: MDHEN and SYDVKM. DNA for the CDR3: TGTGCCAGCACCCCCTGGCAGGCCGACGAGCAGTACTTC. Amino acid sequence: CASTPWQADEQYF.

This chain joins TRBV5-6 and TRBJ2-1; maybe TRBD2 (5 bases). Germline lookup yields CDR1 SGHDT and CDR2 YYEEEE. The CDR3 length is 13 residues. V lost 5 bases, J lost 5 bases, and 11 bases lay in between. CDR3 nucleotide sequence: TGTGCCAGCAGTTCGGACTTCAACAATGAGCAGTTCTTC. This sequence encodes CASSSDFNNEQFF.

The rearrangement joins TRBV30 to TRBJ2-4; 8 bases match TRBD1. J gave up 6 bases and V 2 bases, and 9 bases lay outside the gene matches. CDR3 length: 15 residues. Germline V gene data show CDR1 as GTSNPN and CDR2 as SVGIG (reference sequence). The CDR3 loop reads CAWSPPRGRVNIQYF. In DNA form, the CDR3 reads TGTGCCTGGAGTCCGCCCAGGGGGCGCGTAAACATTCAGTACTTC.

This clonotype was recorded at least ten times. The V call is TRBV28, the J call TRBJ1-2; the D gene is possibly TRBD1 (6 bases). The CDR3 consists of 17 residues. Germline CDR1 MDHEN, CDR2 SYDVKM. V was trimmed by 7 bases and J by 0 bases, leaving 21 bases between them. The CDR3 sequence is CASTPPGHTIANYGYTF. As DNA, the CDR3 is TGTGCCAGCACTCCCCCGGGACACACTATTGCTAACTATGGCTACACCTTC.

This clonotype was counted a few times. The chain couples TRBV19 to TRBJ2-2; D is unresolved. The V gene lost 7 bases and the J gene lost 5 bases, with 8 bases spanning the gap. The germline gives CDR1 LNHDA, CDR2 SQIVND (reference sequence). The CDR3 is 12 amino acids. CDR3 sequence (DNA): TGTGCCAGTAATCAAAAGACCGGGGAGCTGTTTTTT. This encodes CASNQKTGELFF. Full variable domain (outside the CDR3, taken from reference TRBV19 and TRBJ2-2): DGGITQSPKYLFRKEGQNVTLSCEQNLNHDAMYWYRQDPGQGLRLIYYSQIVNDFQKGDIAEGYSVSREKKESFPLTVTSAQKNPTAFYLCASNQKTGELFFGEGSRLTVL.

The table lists this clonotype with a few counts. This sequence joins TRBV6-5 and TRBJ2-1, with 10 bases that match TRBD2. The V gene end was trimmed by 0 bases and the J gene end by 5 bases; junction bases not matched to a gene: 4. Germline CDR1 MNHEY, CDR2 SVGAGI. The CDR3 spans 16 residues. The DNA for the CDR3 is TGTGCCAGCAGTTACTCGAGCGGGAGGGTCAACAATGAGCAGTTCTTC. As protein: CASSYSSGRVNNEQFF.

The chain has TRBV10-3 and TRBJ2-2, with unresolved D. From germline, CDR1 is ENHRY and CDR2 SYGVKD. The CDR3 has 12 amino acids. V lost 9 bases to trimming and J lost 1 base, with 6 bases between them. The CDR3 reads CAMGRNTGELFF. As DNA, the CDR3 is TGTGCCATGGGCAGGAACACCGGGGAGCTGTTTTTT.

On this clonotype itself: A read error may be the cause here, since a much bigger clone is one base away. The chain is built from TRBV12-3 or TRBV12-4 and TRBJ2-7, with D tentatively TRBD1 or TRBD2 (5 bases each). The CDR3 is made up of 15 amino acids. Trimming stripped 5 bases from V and 2 bases from J, with 16 bases between. CDR3: CASSPNGALTYEQYF. The CDR3 coding sequence is TGTGCCAGCAGTCCCAACGGGGCATTAACCTACGAGCAGTACTTC.

This clonotype was detected only a few times. This rearrangement joins TRBV29-1 to TRBJ1-1; D perhaps matches TRBD1 (6 bases). V was cut by 4 bases and J by 5 bases, with 17 bases left in between. CDR3 length equals 14 residues. CDR1 and CDR2 from the germline V gene are SQVTM and ANQGSEA. The CDR3 DNA sequence: TGCAGCGTTGGGAGGGACACCGCTTATACTGAAGCTTTCTTT. Protein product: CSVGRDTAYTEAFF. Full variable domain (rest looked up from reference TRBV29-1 and TRBJ1-1): SAVISQKPSRDICQRGTSLTIQCQVDSQVTMMFWYRQQPGQSLTLIATANQGSEATYESGFVIDKFPISRPNLTFSTLTVSNMSPEDSSIYLCSVGRDTAYTEAFFGQGTRLTVV.

This clonotype was seen ten or more times. The chain links TRBV28 to TRBJ2-1; 8 bases are a match to TRBD1. J lost 0 bases, V lost 5 bases, and 9 bases had no gene match. Germline CDR1 reads MDHEN; CDR2 reads SYDVKM. The CDR3 is made up of 17 amino acids. This CDR3 reads CASSPSRQGSSYNEQFF. The CDR3 region has the DNA TGTGCCAGCAGTCCATCAAGACAGGGGAGCTCCTACAATGAGCAGTTCTTC.

This clonotype was counted ten times or more. The chain has TRBV28 and TRBJ2-7, with TRBD2 matching 12 bases. With V trimmed by 6 bases and J by 3 bases, 9 bases remained unmatched. The CDR3 runs to 16 residues. Germline V gene sequence: CDR1 MDHEN, CDR2 SYDVKM. DNA of the CDR3: TGTGCCAGCAGCCCAACTAGCGGGAGGAGGATCTACGAGCAGTACTTC. It encodes CASSPTSGRRIYEQYF. Full variable domain (rest looked up from reference TRBV28 and TRBJ2-7): DVKVTQSSRYLVKRTGEKVFLECVQDMDHENMFWYRQDPGLGLRLIYFSYDVKMKEKGDIPEGYSVSREKKERFSLILESASTNQTSMYLCASSPTSGRRIYEQYFGPGTRLTVT.